This is a list of T cell receptor beta chains from one sample in a study of early T cells in non-severe SARS-CoV-2 infection. TCRdb re-analysed the 5' RACE reads in MiXCR, keeping a single row per CDR3 protein. The table has 70,000 or so distinct CDR3 sequences, more than 10% seen once. Sequencing was carried out using whole blood. The receptor source for this set is an adult who was a healthcare worker with PCR-confirmed SARS-CoV-2 infection or an uninfected control (not recorded which). The CDR3 runs from the conserved cysteine through the conserved F or W. A D gene is named only where the DNA matches it firmly. Clone size appears in some rows only: once, few, many, or a class for an expanded clone.

V gene: TRBV5-1
J gene: TRBJ2-1
clone size: many
D gene: .
CDR3 DNA: TGCGCCAGCAGCTGGCCCGACAATGAGCAGTTCTTC
CDR3 protein: CASSWPDNEQFF

V gene: TRBV5-1
J gene: TRBJ1-2
clone size: many
D gene: TRBD1
CDR3 DNA: TGCGCCAGCAGTTCACAGGGGACTTCTAACTATGGCTACACCTTC
CDR3 protein: CASSSQGTSNYGYTF

V gene: TRBV9
J gene: TRBJ2-2
clone size: .
D gene: TRBD2
CDR3 DNA: TGTGCCAGCAGCGTTAGCGGGAGTTACGCCGGGGAGCTGTTTTTT
CDR3 protein: CASSVSGSYAGELFF

V gene: TRBV7-9
J gene: TRBJ2-1
clone size: few
D gene: TRBD2
CDR3 DNA: TGTGCCAGCAGCTTAAGTCTAGCGGGAGTTCTAAAGATAGTCTTC
CDR3 protein: CASSLSLAGVLKIVF

V gene: TRBV7-9
J gene: TRBJ2-7
clone size: many
D gene: .
CDR3 DNA: TGTGCCAGCAGCCGGAACTCCTACGAGCAGTACTTC
CDR3 protein: CASSRNSYEQYF

V gene: TRBV6-5
J gene: TRBJ1-5
clone size: .
D gene: .
CDR3 DNA: TGTGCCAGCAGTGAATGGAGGAATCAGCCACAGCATTTT
CDR3 protein: CASSEWRNQPQHF

V gene: TRBV4-1
J gene: TRBJ1-2
clone size: many
D gene: TRBD1
CDR3 DNA: TGCGCCAGCAGCCCATGGACAGGGTGGCGTGGCTACACCTTC
CDR3 protein: CASSPWTGWRGYTF

V gene: TRBV18
J gene: TRBJ2-7
clone size: many
D gene: .
CDR3 DNA: TGTGCCAGCTCACCGAAGGAGCAGTACTTC
CDR3 protein: CASSPKEQYF

V gene: TRBV19
J gene: TRBJ2-1
clone size: many
D gene: .
CDR3 DNA: TGTGCCAGTAGTATAGGGGGATTACTCTCCTACAATGAGCAGTTCTTC
CDR3 protein: CASSIGGLLSYNEQFF

V gene: TRBV6-1
J gene: TRBJ2-3
clone size: many
D gene: .
CDR3 DNA: TGTGCCAGCAGTGAATGGGCCTCCACAGATACGCAGTATTTT
CDR3 protein: CASSEWASTDTQYF

V gene: TRBV28
J gene: TRBJ1-1
clone size: .
D gene: .
CDR3 DNA: TGTGCCAGCGTGACTACACCTTTGAACACTGAAGCTTTCTTT
CDR3 protein: CASVTTPLNTEAFF

V gene: TRBV9
J gene: TRBJ2-7
clone size: .
D gene: .
CDR3 DNA: TGTGCCAGCAGCGTAGATTCAGGGCCCTACGAGCAGTACTTC
CDR3 protein: CASSVDSGPYEQYF

V gene: TRBV11-3
J gene: TRBJ2-7
clone size: many
D gene: TRBD2
CDR3 DNA: TGTGCCAGCAGCTTTAGCGGGGCCTACGAGCAGTACTTC
CDR3 protein: CASSFSGAYEQYF

V gene: TRBV28
J gene: TRBJ2-4
clone size: many
D gene: TRBD2
CDR3 DNA: TGTGCCAGCCCCCCCCCGGGCGGGGGGGCTTTAGCCAAAAACATTCAGTACTTC
CDR3 protein: CASPPPGGGALAKNIQYF

V gene: TRBV24-1
J gene: TRBJ2-7
clone size: many
D gene: TRBD2
CDR3 DNA: TGTGCCACCAGTGATAGGGGAGGGTCCTACGAGCAGTACTTC
CDR3 protein: CATSDRGGSYEQYF

V gene: TRBV29-1
J gene: TRBJ2-1
clone size: few
D gene: .
CDR3 DNA: TGCAGCGTATCACAGGGTTCGGGCTGGAACAATGAGCAGTTCTTC
CDR3 protein: CSVSQGSGWNNEQFF

V gene: TRBV12-3/TRBV12-4
J gene: TRBJ2-1
clone size: many
D gene: TRBD2
CDR3 DNA: TGTGCCAGCAGCACCGGACTAGCGGGAGGTCGTGAGCAGTTCTTC
CDR3 protein: CASSTGLAGGREQFF

V gene: TRBV20-1
J gene: TRBJ1-6
clone size: .
D gene: .
CDR3 DNA: TGCAGTGCTAGAGATGAGGGGGGAATTGGAAATTCACCCCTCCACTTT
CDR3 protein: CSARDEGGIGNSPLHF

V gene: TRBV12-3/TRBV12-4
J gene: TRBJ2-1
clone size: few
D gene: .
CDR3 DNA: TGTGCCTGGAACCGGGCGGGTGAGCAGTTCTTC
CDR3 protein: CAWNRAGEQFF

V gene: TRBV5-1
J gene: TRBJ2-1
clone size: many
D gene: TRBD2
CDR3 DNA: TGCGCCAGCGGATCGGGACTATCCTACAATGAGCAGTTCTTC
CDR3 protein: CASGSGLSYNEQFF

V gene: TRBV7-2
J gene: TRBJ2-2
clone size: few
D gene: TRBD2
CDR3 DNA: TGTGCCAGCAGCACCGGGACTAGCGGCAGAAACCGGGAGCTGTTTTTT
CDR3 protein: CASSTGTSGRNRELFF

V gene: TRBV28
J gene: TRBJ1-1
clone size: few
D gene: .
CDR3 DNA: TGTGCCAGCAGTTTACCCTATGGGGTAGCTTTCTTT
CDR3 protein: CASSLPYGVAFF

V gene: TRBV19
J gene: TRBJ1-5
clone size: many
D gene: .
CDR3 DNA: TGTGCCAGTAGTATTTTCGCGGGCCGGGGTTCTCAGCCCCAGCATTTT
CDR3 protein: CASSIFAGRGSQPQHF